This entry concerns a single T cell receptor beta chain. These data originate in a study of blood T cell repertoires in COVID-19. Generated by immunoSEQ multiplex PCR, the TCRdb table keeps only in-frame clones and is missing some. The sample lists 350,000 to 400,000 clones; roughly 90% were seen once. V was trimmed by 5 bases and J by 5 bases, leaving 19 bases between them. The V gene's germline CDR1 is KGHSH and CDR2 LQKENI. The CDR3 is 16 amino acids. The TCR sequence derives from a woman aged 30 to 39 with COVID-19, enrolled during active disease. This chain joins TRBV18 and TRBJ1-3; no clear D gene. Sequencing was performed on peripheral blood. The CDR3 DNA follows: TGTGCCAGCTCAGCCCAGCCTGGCGGCGTAAGAAACACCATATATTTT. Encoded protein: CASSAQPGGVRNTIYF.